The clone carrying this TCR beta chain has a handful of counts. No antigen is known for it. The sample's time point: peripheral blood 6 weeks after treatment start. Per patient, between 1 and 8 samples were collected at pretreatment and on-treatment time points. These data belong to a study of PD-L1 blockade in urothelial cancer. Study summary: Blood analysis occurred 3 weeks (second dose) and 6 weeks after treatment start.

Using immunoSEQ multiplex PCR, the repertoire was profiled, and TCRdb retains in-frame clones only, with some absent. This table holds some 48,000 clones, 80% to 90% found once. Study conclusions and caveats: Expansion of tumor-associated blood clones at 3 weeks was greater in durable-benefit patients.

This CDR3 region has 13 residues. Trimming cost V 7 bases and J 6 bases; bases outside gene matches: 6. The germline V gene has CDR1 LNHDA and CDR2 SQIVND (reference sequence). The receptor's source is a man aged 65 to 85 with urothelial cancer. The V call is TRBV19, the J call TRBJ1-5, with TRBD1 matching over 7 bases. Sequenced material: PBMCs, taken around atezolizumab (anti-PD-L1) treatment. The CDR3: CASTPNRGQPQHF. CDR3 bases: TGTGCCAGTACCCCGAACAGGGGTCAGCCCCAGCATTTT. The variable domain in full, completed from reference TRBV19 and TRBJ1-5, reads DGGITQSPKYLFRKEGQNVTLSCEQNLNHDAMYWYRQDPGQGLRLIYYSQIVNDFQKGDIAEGYSVSREKKESFPLTVTSAQKNPTAFYLCASTPNRGQPQHFGDGTRLSIL.